Below, 4 T cell receptor beta chains from the same sample are listed, as sequenced in a study of cytomegalovirus exposure and HLA in healthy donors. PCR involved 60 Vbeta and 13 Jbeta primers. Data came from immunoSEQ multiplex PCR; TCRdb stores just in-frame clones and leaves some out. This table holds more than 85,000 clones, around 63% found once. The sample was PBMCs. These receptors were taken from a human donor in good health.

The V and J genes are TRBV18 and TRBJ2-3; TRBD2 aligns across 10 bases. The length of the CDR3 is 17 residues. Losses at the gene ends were 0 bases for V and 1 base for J; bases not matched to a gene: 4. The germline CDR1 and CDR2 sequences are KGHSH and LQKENI. Here the CDR3 reads CASSPPALAGGTDTQYF. DNA for the CDR3: TGTGCCAGCTCACCACCGGCTCTAGCGGGGGGCACAGATACGCAGTATTTT.

The chain employs TRBV27 and TRBJ1-2; perhaps TRBD1 as D (6 bases). The CDR3 is 14 amino acids. V was clipped by 6 bases and J by 7 bases, with 18 bases between them. CDR1 and CDR2 from the germline V gene are MNHEY and SMNVEV (reference sequence). This CDR3 reads CASSPFTGSLGYTF. CDR3 sequence (DNA): TGTGCCAGCAGCCCCTTTACAGGGTCTCTTGGCTACACCTTC.

The chain combines TRBV6-5 with TRBJ2-2; D uncertain. V lost 3 bases and J 3 bases, leaving 14 bases between the germline ends. The CDR3 has 16 amino acids. Looked up from germline, CDR1 is MNHEY and CDR2 is SVGAGI. The CDR3: CASSYLARWDTGELFF. The CDR3 DNA reads TGTGCCAGCAGTTATCTGGCTAGATGGGACACCGGGGAGCTGTTTTTT.

This clone has just a few counts. The rearrangement joins TRBV2 to TRBJ2-2, with 9 nucleotides matching TRBD2. The V gene end was trimmed by 3 bases and the J gene end by 4 bases; junction bases not matched to a gene: 3. Germline-derived CDR1 and CDR2 are SNHLY and FYNNEI. This CDR3 has 15 amino acids. The CDR3 DNA sequence: TGTGCCAGCAGTGATGAGGGACTAGCCACCGGGGAGCTGTTTTTT. It yields the protein CASSDEGLATGELFF.